One and the same sample provided the 23 T cell receptor beta chains below, sequenced in a study of shared clonotypes between healthy human individuals. Clones were read by immunoSEQ multiplex PCR, and TCRdb kept only the in-frame ones, dropping some. The repertoire holds fewer than 100,000 clones, 65% to 70% seen once, with approximately 49% in the top ten. The sequenced material came from memory CD8+ T cells sorted from blood. Subset denoted: CD45RO+ cells pooled with CCR7-negative TemRA cells. These receptors all come from a man younger than 40 in good health.

The V gene is TRBV6-1, the J gene TRBJ2-7, with D tentatively TRBD1 (5 bases). Deletions cut 4 bases from V and 5 bases from J, with 15 bases between. Germline V gene sequence: CDR1 MNHNS, CDR2 SASEGT. CDR3 length: 14 amino acids. The DNA of the CDR3 is TGTGCCAGCAGTGGGCCAGGGATGTACAACGAGCAGTACTTC. This translates into CASSGPGMYNEQYF.

The V and J genes are TRBV6-6 and TRBJ2-7; 9 positions agree with TRBD1. The germline V gene has CDR1 MNHNY and CDR2 SVGAGI (reference sequence). Trimming at V came to 5 bases and at J to 6 bases, leaving 8 bases not matched to a gene. The length of the CDR3 is 14 residues. CDR3 residues: CASSPSGQGLEQYF. CDR3 DNA sequence: TGTGCCAGCAGTCCAAGCGGACAGGGGCTCGAGCAGTACTTC.

This CDR3 is CASSPTGVTDTQYF. The CDR3 nucleotides are TGTGCCAGCAGCCCAACCGGGGTCACAGATACGCAGTATTTT. The chain couples TRBV14 to TRBJ2-3; tentatively, D is TRBD2 (5 bases). V gave up 4 bases and J gave up 2 bases, with 10 bases separating them. Germline V gives CDR1 SGHDN, CDR2 FVKESK. CDR3 length equals 14 residues.

This sequence joins TRBV15 and TRBJ2-2; 8 bases align to TRBD1. J lost 3 bases, V lost 1 base, and 4 bases had no gene match. The CDR3 runs to 16 residues. CDR1 is LNHNV and CDR2 is YYDKDF in the germline V gene (reference sequence). The CDR3, as DNA: TGTGCCACCAGCAGAGGCAGGGGGCGCGACACCGGGGAGCTGTTTTTT. Translated: CATSRGRGRDTGELFF.

This clone was seen a handful of times. The V gene is TRBV11-2, the J gene TRBJ2-7; TRBD2 might be the D (6 bases). V shed 5 bases and J shed 2 bases, with 13 bases lying between them. Germline values: CDR1 SGHAT, CDR2 FQNNGV. The CDR3 length is 14 residues. As DNA, the CDR3 is TGTGCCAGCAGCCCCGGGCGGGACCCCTACGAGCAGTACTTC. Its translation: CASSPGRDPYEQYF. The variable domain in full, with the rest retrieved from reference TRBV11-2 and TRBJ2-7, is EAGVAQSPRYKIIEKRQSVAFWCNPISGHATLYWYQQILGQGPKLLIQFQNNGVVDDSQLPKDRFSAERLKGVDSTLKIQPAKLEDSAVYLCASSPGRDPYEQYFGPGTRLTVT.

The chain combines TRBV7-9 with TRBJ1-5; TRBD1 might be the D (5 bases). The CDR3 consists of 15 residues. V lost 5 bases to trimming and J lost 6 bases, with 17 bases between them. The V gene's germline CDR1 is SEHNR and CDR2 FQNEAQ (reference sequence). The DNA for the CDR3 is TGTGCCAGCAGCGACGCCGGGACTAGGGGTCAGCCCCAGCATTTT. Protein sequence: CASSDAGTRGQPQHF.

This clone was seen only a few times. The chain joins TRBV14 to TRBJ2-3; the D is unclear. The CDR3 is 13 residues long. Deletions cut 0 bases from V and 11 bases from J, with 12 bases between. Germline V gene data show CDR1 as SGHDN and CDR2 as FVKESK. The CDR3 spells CASSQEVGFQQYF. In DNA, the CDR3 is TGTGCCAGCAGCCAAGAGGTCGGTTTTCAGCAGTATTTT.

The chain carries TRBV29-1 and TRBJ1-1; D not certain. The germline CDR1 and CDR2 sequences are SQVTM and ANQGSEA. CDR3 size: 13 residues. V gave up 5 bases and J gave up 2 bases, with 12 bases separating them. CDR3 sequence (DNA): TGCAGCGTTCTCAGTAGGACCAACACTGAAGCTTTCTTT. It yields the protein CSVLSRTNTEAFF. Using reference TRBV29-1 and TRBJ1-1 for the parts outside the CDR3, the full variable domain is SAVISQKPSRDICQRGTSLTIQCQVDSQVTMMFWYRQQPGQSLTLIATANQGSEATYESGFVIDKFPISRPNLTFSTLTVSNMSPEDSSIYLCSVLSRTNTEAFFGQGTRLTVV.

V is TRBV7-6 and J is TRBJ2-5; the match to TRBD2 covers 7 bases. This CDR3 is built from 16 residues. The J segment lost 0 bases and the V segment lost 4 bases, leaving 8 bases of the junction unmatched. Germline CDR1 SGHVS, CDR2 FNYEAQ. The CDR3 coding sequence is TGTGCCAGCAGCTCGAATAGCGGGTACTACCAAGAGACCCAGTACTTC. Amino acids: CASSSNSGYYQETQYF. The full variable domain, with the rest looked up from reference TRBV7-6 and TRBJ2-5, is GAGVSQSPRYKVTKRGQDVALRCDPISGHVSLYWYRQALGQGPEFLTYFNYEAQQDKSGLPNDRFSAERPEGSISTLTIQRTEQRDSAMYRCASSSNSGYYQETQYFGPGTRLLVL.

V is TRBV6-5 and J is TRBJ2-1, with 9 bases lining up with TRBD1. Germline V CDR1 and CDR2: MNHEY, SVGAGI. The CDR3 runs 15 residues. Germline trimming cut 5 bases from V and 3 bases from J; bases unmatched to any gene: 5. The CDR3 protein is CASSPQTGGYNEQFF. CDR3 bases: TGTGCCAGCAGTCCCCAGACAGGGGGCTACAATGAGCAGTTCTTC.

The chain employs TRBV10-3 and TRBJ2-1; 9 bases match TRBD2. The V gene end was trimmed by 6 bases and the J gene end by 7 bases; junction bases not matched to a gene: 4. Germline-derived CDR1 and CDR2 are ENHRY and SYGVKD. CDR3 length: 13 amino acids. Here the CDR3 DNA reads TGTGCCATCAGCGCTAGCGGGATTAATGAGCAGTTCTTC. It yields the protein CAISASGINEQFF.

This clone was detected only a few times. This chain joins TRBV19 and TRBJ1-5; no clear D. The CDR3 sequence is 15 residues long. Per germline, CDR1 LNHDA and CDR2 SQIVND (reference sequence). V gave up 3 bases and J gave up 5 bases, with 14 bases separating them. The CDR3 bases are TGTGCCAGTAGTATCCCCGGGCGGAGACATCAGCCCCAGCATTTT. Translation: CASSIPGRRHQPQHF.

For the CDR3, the DNA is TGTGCCAGCAGCTCGGAGCGAGCGGGAGGGCTCAATGAGCAGTTCTTC. Encoded protein: CASSSERAGGLNEQFF. The genes are TRBV5-6 and TRBJ2-1, with 10 bases matching TRBD2. CDR3 length equals 16 residues. The trim removed 3 bases at V and 6 bases at J, leaving 9 bases unmatched. Germline V gives CDR1 SGHDT, CDR2 YYEEEE.

The CDR3 DNA follows: TGTGCCACCCTGCCTGGACTAGGGGGAGGCAATGAGCAGTTCTTC. It specifies CATLPGLGGGNEQFF. The J gene is TRBJ2-1, the V gene TRBV6-6, with D tentatively TRBD2 (7 bases). The V gene's germline CDR1 is MNHNY and CDR2 SVGAGI (reference sequence). There are 15 residues in the CDR3. With 10 bases removed from V and 6 bases from J, the gap between germline ends came to 22 bases.

This chain joins TRBV11-2 and TRBJ2-7, with 7 bases that match TRBD1. Germline V gives CDR1 SGHAT, CDR2 FQNNGV. This CDR3 has 15 residues. The trim removed 1 base at V and 4 bases at J, leaving 7 bases unmatched. The CDR3 DNA follows: TGTGCCAGCAGCTTAGGGCAGGGGGTTTTTTACGAGCAGTACTTC. Its translation: CASSLGQGVFYEQYF.

This chain joins TRBV13 and TRBJ2-3; weak D call: TRBD2 (5 bases). The CDR3 length is 13 residues. The germline V gene encodes CDR1 PRHDT and CDR2 FYEKMQ (reference sequence). V was clipped by 2 bases and J by 6 bases, with 9 bases between them. The CDR3 region is CASSLFTGDTQYF. CDR3 in DNA: TGTGCCAGCAGCTTATTTACGGGGGATACGCAGTATTTT.

The chain links TRBV4-1 to TRBJ2-7; D is unresolved. Per the germline V gene, CDR1 is MGHRA and CDR2 is YSYEKL. The CDR3 covers 15 residues. The V gene lost 4 bases and the J gene lost 0 bases, with 13 bases spanning the gap. The CDR3 here is CASSPTAQSSYEQYF. For the CDR3, the DNA is TGCGCCAGCAGCCCGACGGCGCAAAGCTCCTACGAGCAGTACTTC.

The chain carries TRBV19 and TRBJ1-2; TRBD1 matches at 8 bases. Germline V CDR1 and CDR2: LNHDA, SQIVND (reference sequence). This CDR3 comprises 12 residues. The CDR3 bases are TGTGCTATCGGACAGGGAACTTCAGGCTACACCTTC. It encodes CAIGQGTSGYTF.

This chain links TRBV6-5 with TRBJ2-7; no definite D call. The CDR3 sequence is 10 residues long. Trimming took 7 bases from V and 3 from J, leaving 4 bases between them. CDR1 and CDR2 from the germline V gene are MNHEY and SVGAGI. The DNA of the CDR3 is TGTGCCAGCAACAGCTACGAGCAGTACTTC. The encoded protein is CASNSYEQYF.

The rearrangement joins TRBV5-8 to TRBJ2-3; possible D gene TRBD2, 6 bases. Trimming left V 4 bases short and J 5 bases short, with 17 bases between. This CDR3 is built from 15 residues. CDR1 is SGHTS, CDR2 YDEGEE, per germline. Written as DNA, the CDR3 is TGTGCCAGCAGCGGAAGAACACTAGCAAGAGATACGCAGTATTTT. Translating gives CASSGRTLARDTQYF.

This clone occurred once. Given a much more abundant clone one base away, this may be a read error. The chain combines TRBV6-5 with TRBJ1-2; D uncertain. The CDR3 sequence is 11 residues long. The germline V gene has CDR1 MNHEY and CDR2 SVGAGI. Between the trimmed V and J ends, which lost 6 bases and 4 bases, there was a span of 6 bases. The CDR3 region has the DNA TGTGCCAGCAGCTCACTCTATGGCTACACCTTC. Encoded protein: CASSSLYGYTF.

This clone showed up just once. This chain links TRBV10-3 with TRBJ2-5, with D uncertain. The better agreement between TRBJ2-7 and the DNA end casts doubt on the J call. The germline V gene has CDR1 ENHRY and CDR2 SYGVKD. The CDR3 consists of 12 residues. The CDR3 here is CAISDAGYEQYF. The DNA for the CDR3 is TGTGCCATCAGTGACGCAGGATACGAGCAGTACTTC.

This clone was observed a handful of times. V gene TRBV10-3 combines with J gene TRBJ1-2; 9 nucleotides agree with TRBD1. CDR1 is ENHRY, CDR2 SYGVKD, per germline. V was clipped by 0 bases and J by 4 bases; unmatched bases: 9. The CDR3 is 17 amino acids. CDR3 bases: TGTGCCATCAGTGAGTCCAGATTGGACAGGGGCGGCTATGGCTACACCTTC. This translates into CAISESRLDRGGYGYTF.